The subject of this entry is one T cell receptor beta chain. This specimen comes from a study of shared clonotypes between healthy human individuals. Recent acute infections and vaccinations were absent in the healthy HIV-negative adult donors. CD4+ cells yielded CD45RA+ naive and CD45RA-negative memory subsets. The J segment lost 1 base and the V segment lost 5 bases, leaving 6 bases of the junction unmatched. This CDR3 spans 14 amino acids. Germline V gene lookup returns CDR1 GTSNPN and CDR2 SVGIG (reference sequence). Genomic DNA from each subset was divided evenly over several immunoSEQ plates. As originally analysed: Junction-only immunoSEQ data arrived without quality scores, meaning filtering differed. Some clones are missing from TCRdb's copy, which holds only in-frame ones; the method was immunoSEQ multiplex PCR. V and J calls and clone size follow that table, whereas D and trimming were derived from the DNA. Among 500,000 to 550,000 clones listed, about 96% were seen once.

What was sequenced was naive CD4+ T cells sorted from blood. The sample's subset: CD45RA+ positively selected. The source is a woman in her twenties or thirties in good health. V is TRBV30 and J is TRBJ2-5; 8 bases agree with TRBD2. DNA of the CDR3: TGTGCCTGGGGAGCGGGAGAACTCCAAGAGACCCAGTACTTC. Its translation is CAWGAGELQETQYF.